The T cell receptor (beta chain) under discussion was sequenced for a study of T cells in Graves' hyperthyroidism and ophthalmopathy. Study-level points and caveats: Most clonotypes expanded in the thyroid (above 0.001) were also present in blood.

TCR beta CDR3 sequences were amplified from RNA transcripts. First-round RT-PCR with HTBI primers amplified the TCR CDR3 region. One entry per CDR3 protein, called by TCRdb with MiXCR from the multiplex PCR reads. Of approximately 400,000 distinct CDR3 sequences in the sample, more than 12% were seen once. In this sample, this clonotype turned up many times. What it binds is unknown. Germline CDR1 and CDR2: SEHNR and FQNEAQ (reference sequence). V was trimmed by 5 bases and J by 2 bases, leaving 16 bases between them. This CDR3 has 15 residues. The genes are TRBV7-9 and TRBJ2-7; no definite D call. The origin of this receptor is a man between 45 and 60 years old with Graves' ophthalmopathy. The sample comprised blood. In DNA form, the CDR3 reads TGTGCCAGCAGCCAAGAAAGCAGCCTCCCCTACGAGCAGTACTTC. Its protein product is CASSQESSLPYEQYF.